This is a list of T cell receptor beta chains from one sample in a study of PD-1 blockade in mismatch repair-deficient tumors. Method: immunoSEQ multiplex PCR; TCRdb's copy keeps in-frame clones and lacks some. The sample has around 120,000 clones, about 88% seen once. Sequencing was performed on peripheral blood, taken approximately 73 weeks after starting pembrolizumab. All receptors come from an adult with mismatch repair-deficient cancer. CDR3s include the opening cysteine and the closing phenylalanine or tryptophan. The D gene is left open where the match is weak. Not every row has a clone size; where given, it reads once, few, many or a size class.

j_call: TRBJ2-7; d_call: TRBD2; v_call: TRBV2; clone_size: NA; cdr3_aa: CASLAESSYEQYF; cdr3_nt: TGTGCCAGTCTAGCGGAGAGCTCCTACGAGCAGTACTTC
j_call: TRBJ1-1; d_call: NA; v_call: TRBV6-5; clone_size: NA; cdr3_aa: CASSYGGLGTEAFF; cdr3_nt: TGTGCCAGCAGTTACGGGGGACTGGGCACTGAAGCTTTCTTT
j_call: TRBJ2-7; d_call: NA; v_call: TRBV29-1; clone_size: once; cdr3_aa: CSVRGSKGYEQYF; cdr3_nt: TGCAGCGTGAGGGGGTCTAAGGGCTACGAGCAGTACTTC
j_call: TRBJ2-1; d_call: NA; v_call: TRBV19; clone_size: medium-sized; cdr3_aa: CASSLRDITISSSYNEQFF; cdr3_nt: TGTGCCAGTAGTCTCCGGGACATTACTATCTCATCCTCCTACAATGAGCAGTTCTTC
j_call: TRBJ2-3; d_call: NA; v_call: TRBV6-5; clone_size: NA; cdr3_aa: CASSYRGPVPTDTQYF; cdr3_nt: TGTGCCAGCAGTTACAGGGGTCCAGTTCCCACAGATACGCAGTATTTT
j_call: TRBJ2-3; d_call: NA; v_call: TRBV7-2; clone_size: NA; cdr3_aa: CASSLESLADTQYF; cdr3_nt: TGTGCCAGCAGCTTAGAAAGTCTCGCAGATACGCAGTATTTT
j_call: TRBJ1-1; d_call: NA; v_call: TRBV5-1; clone_size: once; cdr3_aa: CASHTNTEAFF; cdr3_nt: TGCGCCAGTCATACGAACACTGAAGCTTTCTTT
j_call: TRBJ1-3; d_call: NA; v_call: TRBV5-1; clone_size: NA; cdr3_aa: CASSFGAGNTIYF; cdr3_nt: TGCGCCAGCAGCTTCGGGGCTGGAAACACCATATATTTT
j_call: TRBJ2-7; d_call: TRBD1; v_call: TRBV11-3; clone_size: NA; cdr3_aa: CASSLGTGFEQYF; cdr3_nt: TGTGCCAGCAGCTTGGGGACAGGGTTCGAGCAGTACTTC
j_call: TRBJ1-1; d_call: NA; v_call: TRBV29-1; clone_size: NA; cdr3_aa: CSVEGEGSTEAFF; cdr3_nt: TGCAGCGTTGAAGGGGAGGGTTCCACTGAAGCTTTCTTT
j_call: TRBJ1-4; d_call: NA; v_call: TRBV2; clone_size: NA; cdr3_aa: CASSERPGWIEKLFF; cdr3_nt: TGTGCCAGCAGTGAAAGGCCTGGGTGGATCGAAAAACTGTTTTTT
j_call: TRBJ2-1; d_call: TRBD1; v_call: TRBV19; clone_size: NA; cdr3_aa: CASSIGLGQGSHNEQFF; cdr3_nt: TGTGCCAGTAGTATAGGGCTGGGACAGGGGTCGCACAATGAGCAGTTCTTC
j_call: TRBJ2-3; d_call: TRBD2; v_call: TRBV15; clone_size: NA; cdr3_aa: CATSRTSGVTDTQYF; cdr3_nt: TGTGCCACCAGCAGGACTAGCGGGGTCACAGATACGCAGTATTTT
j_call: TRBJ1-4; d_call: TRBD1; v_call: TRBV28; clone_size: NA; cdr3_aa: CASSSNSQGAGEKLFF; cdr3_nt: TGTGCCAGCAGTTCGAATTCGCAGGGGGCTGGGGAAAAACTGTTTTTT
j_call: TRBJ2-1; d_call: TRBD1; v_call: TRBV29-1; clone_size: NA; cdr3_aa: CSKTGQGGNEQFF; cdr3_nt: TGCAGCAAAACAGGACAGGGGGGAAATGAGCAGTTCTTC
j_call: TRBJ2-3; d_call: NA; v_call: TRBV25-1; clone_size: NA; cdr3_aa: CASSESPDTQYF; cdr3_nt: TGTGCCAGCAGTGAATCCCCAGATACGCAGTATTTT
j_call: TRBJ2-7; d_call: TRBD2; v_call: TRBV27; clone_size: NA; cdr3_aa: CASSFRGLAGRYEQYF; cdr3_nt: TGTGCCAGCAGTTTTCGAGGACTAGCGGGTAGATACGAGCAGTACTTC
j_call: TRBJ2-3; d_call: NA; v_call: TRBV7-8; clone_size: once; cdr3_aa: CASSARDGQSTDTQYF; cdr3_nt: TGTGCCAGCAGCGCAAGGGACGGTCAATCCACAGATACGCAGTATTTT
j_call: TRBJ2-7; d_call: TRBD1; v_call: TRBV10-3; clone_size: NA; cdr3_aa: CAISQIGQAGTGLYEQYF; cdr3_nt: TGTGCCATCAGCCAAATCGGCCAAGCCGGGACAGGGCTCTACGAGCAGTACTTC
j_call: TRBJ2-1; d_call: NA; v_call: TRBV5-1; clone_size: NA; cdr3_aa: CASSLGGTGSHNEQFF; cdr3_nt: TGCGCCAGCAGCTTGGGGGGTACAGGGAGCCACAATGAGCAGTTCTTC
j_call: TRBJ1-1; d_call: TRBD1; v_call: TRBV6-5; clone_size: NA; cdr3_aa: CASSPGTGTEAFF; cdr3_nt: TGTGCCAGCAGTCCAGGGACAGGAACTGAAGCTTTCTTT
j_call: TRBJ2-7; d_call: NA; v_call: TRBV19; clone_size: NA; cdr3_aa: CASSIYGTASYEQYF; cdr3_nt: TGTGCCAGTAGTATTTACGGGACCGCTTCCTACGAGCAGTACTTC
j_call: TRBJ1-5; d_call: NA; v_call: TRBV10-2; clone_size: NA; cdr3_aa: CASTESGLQPQHF; cdr3_nt: TGCGCCAGCACCGAGTCTGGCCTTCAGCCCCAGCATTTT
j_call: TRBJ2-5; d_call: NA; v_call: TRBV27; clone_size: NA; cdr3_aa: CASSAGLQGETQYF; cdr3_nt: TGTGCCAGCAGTGCGGGGCTTCAGGGGGAGACCCAGTACTTC
j_call: TRBJ1-2; d_call: TRBD1; v_call: TRBV29-1; clone_size: NA; cdr3_aa: CSVETDRITWGYGYTF; cdr3_nt: TGCAGCGTTGAGACGGACAGGATTACCTGGGGCTATGGCTACACCTTC
j_call: TRBJ1-3; d_call: NA; v_call: TRBV12-5; clone_size: NA; cdr3_aa: CASGLVDTIYF; cdr3_nt: TGTGCTAGTGGTTTGGTGGACACCATATATTTT
j_call: TRBJ2-1; d_call: NA; v_call: TRBV27; clone_size: NA; cdr3_aa: CASRLQGLVNEQFF; cdr3_nt: TGTGCCAGCAGGCTGCAGGGGCTGGTCAATGAGCAGTTCTTC
j_call: TRBJ2-7; d_call: TRBD1; v_call: TRBV5-6; clone_size: NA; cdr3_aa: CASSQGQVGIYEQYF; cdr3_nt: TGTGCCAGCAGCCAGGGACAGGTGGGGATCTACGAGCAGTACTTC
j_call: TRBJ1-5; d_call: TRBD1; v_call: TRBV27; clone_size: once; cdr3_aa: CASSKGQGNQPQHF; cdr3_nt: TGTGCCAGCAGTAAGGGACAGGGGAATCAGCCCCAGCATTTT
j_call: TRBJ2-1; d_call: NA; v_call: TRBV27; clone_size: NA; cdr3_aa: CASSSGYNEQFF; cdr3_nt: TGTGCCAGCAGTTCCGGCTACAATGAGCAGTTCTTC
j_call: TRBJ2-7; d_call: TRBD1; v_call: TRBV6-5; clone_size: NA; cdr3_aa: CASSPGQGSYEQYF; cdr3_nt: TGTGCCAGCAGCCCCGGACAGGGATCTTACGAGCAGTACTTC
j_call: TRBJ2-3; d_call: NA; v_call: TRBV19; clone_size: NA; cdr3_aa: CASSIKGASTDTQYF; cdr3_nt: TGTGCCAGTAGTATTAAGGGAGCTAGCACAGATACGCAGTATTTT
j_call: TRBJ2-1; d_call: TRBD2; v_call: TRBV30; clone_size: NA; cdr3_aa: CAWRPQGAGGYNEQFF; cdr3_nt: TGTGCCTGGAGACCGCAGGGAGCGGGAGGCTACAATGAGCAGTTCTTC
j_call: TRBJ2-5; d_call: TRBD1; v_call: TRBV12-5; clone_size: NA; cdr3_aa: CASAYRLLDRLEETQYF; cdr3_nt: TGTGCTAGTGCCTACAGATTGTTGGACAGGCTTGAAGAGACCCAGTACTTC
j_call: TRBJ2-1; d_call: NA; v_call: TRBV29-1; clone_size: once; cdr3_aa: CSVVSGGAKQFF; cdr3_nt: TGCAGCGTTGTATCCGGAGGCGCAAAGCAGTTCTTC
j_call: TRBJ2-1; d_call: TRBD1; v_call: TRBV28; clone_size: NA; cdr3_aa: CASSLVGTAFYNEQFF; cdr3_nt: TGTGCCAGCAGTTTAGTCGGGACAGCTTTCTACAATGAGCAGTTCTTC
j_call: TRBJ2-7; d_call: NA; v_call: TRBV7-7; clone_size: NA; cdr3_aa: CASSFGRQYYEQYF; cdr3_nt: TGTGCTAGCAGCTTCGGGCGACAGTACTACGAGCAGTACTTC
j_call: TRBJ2-1; d_call: NA; v_call: TRBV6-5; clone_size: NA; cdr3_aa: CASRMEGAGEQFF; cdr3_nt: TGTGCCAGCAGAATGGAGGGGGCGGGTGAGCAGTTCTTC
j_call: TRBJ1-4; d_call: TRBD1; v_call: TRBV27; clone_size: few; cdr3_aa: CASSLSDRVHPDLNEKLFF; cdr3_nt: TGTGCCAGCAGTTTATCGGACAGGGTGCACCCAGACCTAAATGAAAAACTGTTTTTT
j_call: TRBJ1-5; d_call: NA; v_call: TRBV18; clone_size: few; cdr3_aa: CASSPPRDGNQPQHF; cdr3_nt: TGTGCCAGCTCACCACCGAGGGATGGCAATCAGCCCCAGCATTTT
j_call: TRBJ2-3; d_call: TRBD2; v_call: TRBV29-1; clone_size: few; cdr3_aa: CSVEAGTSGTDTQYF; cdr3_nt: TGCAGCGTTGAAGCTGGGACTAGCGGCACAGATACGCAGTATTTT
j_call: TRBJ2-7; d_call: NA; v_call: TRBV30; clone_size: NA; cdr3_aa: CAWTGPPAFDEQYF; cdr3_nt: TGTGCCTGGACAGGACCACCGGCGTTCGACGAGCAGTACTTC
j_call: TRBJ2-1; d_call: TRBD2; v_call: TRBV4-2; clone_size: NA; cdr3_aa: CASSQPGLAGDNEQFF; cdr3_nt: TGTGCCAGCAGCCAACCAGGACTAGCGGGGGACAATGAGCAGTTCTTC
j_call: TRBJ2-7; d_call: TRBD2; v_call: TRBV27; clone_size: NA; cdr3_aa: CASSFSSGSYEQYF; cdr3_nt: TGTGCCAGCAGTTTTTCTAGCGGCTCCTACGAGCAGTACTTC
j_call: TRBJ2-1; d_call: NA; v_call: TRBV27; clone_size: NA; cdr3_aa: CASSPTGTSSYNEQFF; cdr3_nt: TGTGCCAGCAGTCCGACAGGGACTAGCTCCTACAATGAGCAGTTCTTC
j_call: TRBJ2-3; d_call: TRBD2; v_call: TRBV10-3; clone_size: NA; cdr3_aa: CAISAVGGGSTDTQYF; cdr3_nt: TGTGCCATCAGTGCGGTTGGGGGAGGGAGCACAGATACGCAGTATTTT
j_call: TRBJ2-5; d_call: NA; v_call: TRBV29-1; clone_size: NA; cdr3_aa: CSVGRLGQTETQYF; cdr3_nt: TGCAGCGTTGGAAGGTTAGGGCAGACAGAGACCCAGTACTTC
j_call: TRBJ1-5; d_call: TRBD1; v_call: TRBV7-2; clone_size: NA; cdr3_aa: CASSLDGPWGQANQPQHF; cdr3_nt: TGTGCCAGCAGCTTAGACGGACCCTGGGGACAGGCCAATCAGCCCCAGCATTTT
j_call: TRBJ2-3; d_call: TRBD1; v_call: TRBV10-1; clone_size: NA; cdr3_aa: CASSEEDRETDTQYF; cdr3_nt: TGCGCCAGCAGTGAAGAGGACAGGGAAACAGATACGCAGTATTTT
j_call: TRBJ2-7; d_call: TRBD2; v_call: TRBV5-1; clone_size: NA; cdr3_aa: CASSSGLAGPSYEQYF; cdr3_nt: TGCGCCAGCAGCTCGGGACTAGCGGGTCCTTCCTACGAGCAGTACTTC
j_call: TRBJ2-5; d_call: NA; v_call: TRBV5-1; clone_size: NA; cdr3_aa: CASSLVPEEETQYF; cdr3_nt: TGCGCCAGCAGCTTGGTTCCGGAAGAAGAGACCCAGTACTTC
j_call: TRBJ2-7; d_call: TRBD1; v_call: TRBV5-6; clone_size: NA; cdr3_aa: CASNTGQGIYEQYF; cdr3_nt: TGTGCCAGCAACACGGGACAGGGCATCTACGAGCAGTACTTC
j_call: TRBJ1-4; d_call: NA; v_call: TRBV6-6; clone_size: NA; cdr3_aa: CASRSISDEKLFF; cdr3_nt: TGTGCCAGCAGGAGTATTTCCGATGAAAAACTGTTTTTT
j_call: TRBJ1-1; d_call: NA; v_call: TRBV7-8; clone_size: NA; cdr3_aa: CASSARENTEAFF; cdr3_nt: TGTGCCAGCAGCGCAAGGGAAAACACTGAAGCTTTCTTT